This is a list of T cell receptor beta chains from one sample in a study of blood T cells in healthy people across ages. TCRdb itself ran the 5' RACE reads through MiXCR, one entry per CDR3 protein. The repertoire holds around 900,000 distinct CDR3 sequences, with roughly half as singletons. The specimen sequenced was blood. Receptors originate from an older woman in good health. CDR3s include the opening cysteine and the closing phenylalanine or tryptophan. D genes are given only for firm matches. Clone size is stated in some rows and not others, as once, few, many or a class when expanded.

TRBJ2-1	few	TRBV29-1	.	18	TGCAGCGTGCCGAACCACCGGACCATCCTAGCCCTCAACAATGAGCAGTTCTTC	CSVPNHRTILALNNEQFF
TRBJ2-1	.	TRBV29-1	.	10	TGCAGCGTAGCGTGGAATGAGCAGTTCTTC	CSVAWNEQFF
TRBJ1-4	.	TRBV14	.	14	TGTGCCAGCAGCCAAGTGTGGGGAGGGGAAAAACTGTTTTTT	CASSQVWGGEKLFF
TRBJ2-5	.	TRBV4-3	TRBD2	15	TGCGCCAGCAGCCAGGAGACTAGCGGGTTCTACGGGCAGTACTTC	CASSQETSGFYGQYF
TRBJ2-3	.	TRBV15	TRBD2	16	TGTGCCACCAGCAGAGATGGCGGGAGGGCCCCAGATACGCAGTATTTT	CATSRDGGRAPDTQYF
TRBJ2-3	.	TRBV25-1	.	15	TGTGTCAGCAGTGATCCCGCTGGGTTCTCAGATACGCAGTATTTT	CVSSDPAGFSDTQYF
TRBJ2-1	few	TRBV6-2/TRBV6-3	TRBD1	14	TGTGCCAGCACAAAAGGGGGCGCTTACAATGAGCAGTTCTTC	CASTKGGAYNEQFF
TRBJ1-2	.	TRBV15	TRBD1	12	TGTGCCACCAGCCGAGGACAGGGTGACTACACCTTC	CATSRGQGDYTF
TRBJ2-2	few	TRBV12-3/TRBV12-4	.	16	TGTGCCAGCAGTTTCGACAGGTCGACGAACACCGGGGAGCTGTTTTTT	CASSFDRSTNTGELFF
TRBJ1-4	.	TRBV6-2/TRBV6-3	.	12	TGTGCCAGCAGTTACAGATCGGAAAAACTGTTTTTT	CASSYRSEKLFF
TRBJ1-2	.	TRBV3-1	.	15	TGTGCCAGCAGCCAAGTAAGGATTCCTCCCGCGGGCTACACCTTC	CASSQVRIPPAGYTF
TRBJ2-7	few	TRBV9	TRBD1	16	TGTGCCAGCAGCGCCCCCCCGGGACAGGGGGTAGTTCGGCAGTACTTC	CASSAPPGQGVVRQYF
TRBJ2-7	.	TRBV12-3/TRBV12-4	.	16	TGTGCCAGCAGTTTGCGGGGAACCCAAGGAGGGGGCGAGCAGTACTTC	CASSLRGTQGGGEQYF
TRBJ2-1	.	TRBV4-2	.	13	TGTGCCAGCAGCCTGAAGCCGGGAGATGAGCAGTTCTTC	CASSLKPGDEQFF
TRBJ2-1	.	TRBV20-1	TRBD2	15	TGCAGTGCTAGGGGACTAACTACCACCTACAATGAGCAGTTCTTC	CSARGLTTTYNEQFF
TRBJ2-5	few	TRBV6-2/TRBV6-3	.	15	TGTGCCAGCAGTGCGGACGGGGGTCTGACGGAGACCCAGTACTTC	CASSADGGLTETQYF
TRBJ2-3	.	TRBV7-3	TRBD1	15	TGTGCCAGCAGCCAGGGGGCGCTTGGGTCAGATACGCAGTATTTT	CASSQGALGSDTQYF
TRBJ2-7	few	TRBV29-1	.	15	TGCAGCGTAGCGACCGGGACGCTACTTTACTACGAGCAGTACTTC	CSVATGTLLYYEQYF
TRBJ2-1	few	TRBV7-2	TRBD1	15	TGTGCCAGCAGCTTATTAAGGGGACAGGGAAGTGAGCAGTTCTTC	CASSLLRGQGSEQFF
TRBJ2-2	.	TRBV4-2	.	15	TGTGCCAGCAGATTGGGGACAAGGGCCACCGGGGAGCTGTTTTTT	CASRLGTRATGELFF
TRBJ2-1	.	TRBV6-2/TRBV6-3	.	16	TGTGCCAGCAGTTACTCTGAGAGCGGACAGTCTGATGAGCAGTTCTTC	CASSYSESGQSDEQFF
TRBJ1-2	few	TRBV9	.	14	TGTGCCAGCAGCGTAGCTGGGCTTAACTATGGCTACACCTTC	CASSVAGLNYGYTF
TRBJ2-7	.	TRBV20-1	.	12	TGCAGTGCAAGGGGACGCCTCAGGGAGCAGTACTTC	CSARGRLREQYF
TRBJ2-7	few	TRBV7-9	TRBD2	18	TGTGCCAGCAGCTTGTCTGCGTGGTTCGGACTAGCAAGCTACGAGCAGTACTTC	CASSLSAWFGLASYEQYF
TRBJ2-5	.	TRBV5-5	.	14	TGTGCCAGCAGCTTGGGGGGCAGGGACGAGACCCAGTACTTC	CASSLGGRDETQYF
TRBJ2-7	few	TRBV4-1	TRBD1	15	TGCGCCAGCAGCCACCCGGGACAGAGCTCCTACGAGCAGTACTTC	CASSHPGQSSYEQYF
TRBJ2-5	few	TRBV2	.	13	TGTGCCAGCAGTGGCTCTCCACAAGAGACCCAGTACTTC	CASSGSPQETQYF
TRBJ2-1	.	TRBV20-1	TRBD2	13	TGCAGTGCTACGGGAGGTGGGGTTGCTGAGCAGTTCTTC	CSATGGGVAEQFF
TRBJ2-1	.	TRBV20-1	TRBD2	15	TGCAGTGCTAGTGAGAGCGGGAGGAAGCGGGATGAGCAGTTCTTC	CSASESGRKRDEQFF
TRBJ2-6	.	TRBV5-1	.	16	TGCGCCAGCAGGAGTGACTTTGCCTCTGGGGCCAACGTCCTGACTTTC	CASRSDFASGANVLTF
TRBJ1-4	few	TRBV6-1	.	13	TGTGCCAGCAGTGAACCAGGGCACGAAAAACTGTTTTTT	CASSEPGHEKLFF
TRBJ2-3	.	TRBV29-1	.	13	TGCAGCGTTGAGACTAGTCTCACAGATACGCAGTATTTT	CSVETSLTDTQYF
TRBJ1-1	.	TRBV11-1	.	14	TGTGCCAGCAGCCTTGGACACCGGGGCACTGAAGCTTTCTTT	CASSLGHRGTEAFF
TRBJ2-3	.	TRBV15	.	14	TGTGCCACCAGCAGAACCTTCCCTACAGATACGCAGTATTTT	CATSRTFPTDTQYF
TRBJ2-3	.	TRBV20-1	TRBD2	13	TGCAGTGTGATCGTAGCGGGATGGGATACGCAGTATTTT	CSVIVAGWDTQYF
TRBJ2-5	.	TRBV20-1	TRBD2	14	TGCAGTGCTGAACCCGGGACTAGTATCGAGACCCAGTACTTC	CSAEPGTSIETQYF
TRBJ2-1	.	TRBV20-1	.	14	TGCAGTGCTAGAGACCGGGTTCAATACAATGAGCAGTTCTTC	CSARDRVQYNEQFF